The T cell receptor (beta chain) described here comes from a study of blood T cell repertoires in COVID-19. Profiled with immunoSEQ multiplex PCR; TCRdb holds only in-frame clones, not every one. This repertoire shows 200,000 to 250,000 clones, over 75% found once; its top ten account for about 3.5%. This CDR3 is built from 16 residues. Germline-derived CDR1 and CDR2 are GTSNPN and SVGIG (reference sequence). V gave up 3 bases and J gave up 5 bases; unmatched junction bases: 7. The chain combines TRBV30 with TRBJ2-5, with TRBD2 identical over 15 bases. Sequenced: PBMCs or T cells enriched from blood (not recorded which). This receptor was taken from a woman aged 30 to 39 who had been exposed to COVID-19. The CDR3 region is CAWSTTGTSGRETQYF. DNA of the CDR3: TGTGCCTGGAGCACTACCGGGACTAGCGGGAGGGAGACCCAGTACTTC.